This TCR beta chain comes out of a study of blood T cell repertoires in COVID-19. Background on the study: In each case, the material was cDNA or gDNA derived from T cells, B-cell-depleted T cells, or PBMCs.

This CDR3 has 15 residues. Germline assignment: CDR1 MNHNY and CDR2 SVGAGI (reference sequence). The V end was cut by 5 bases, the J end by 7 bases, with 15 bases between. As originally analysed: Nucleated cell counts were estimated from reference gene primer amplification. Sequencing used immunoSEQ multiplex PCR; TCRdb keeps in-frame clones, though not all of them. V and J calls and clone size are those listed in that table; D and trimming were worked out from the DNA. The data show about 95,000 clones, roughly 79% seen once. What was sequenced was peripheral blood. This clonotype was obtained from a man aged 80 or over with COVID-19, enrolled during active disease. The V call is TRBV6-6, the J call TRBJ1-6; D is uncertain. This CDR3 is CASSVQRAGNSPLHF. CDR3 in DNA: TGTGCCAGCAGTGTACAGAGGGCTGGCAATTCACCCCTCCACTTT.